One T cell receptor beta chain is described in this entry. This entry comes from a study of OX40 agonist ivuxolimab in advanced cancers. Autoimmune disease history or systemic immunosuppression disqualified patients. The timepoints at which blood was sampled were baseline, cycle 4 day 1, and cycle 7 day 1. From germline, CDR1 is WNHNN and CDR2 SYGVQD (reference sequence). Trimming took 0 bases from V and 4 from J, leaving 12 bases between them. The CDR3 runs to 15 residues. Clones were sequenced by immunoSEQ multiplex PCR, and TCRdb holds only the in-frame ones, with some missing. The sample yields around 70,000 clones, about 82% seen once.

Sequencing used CD4+ or CD8+ T cells sorted from blood, obtained in a trial of the OX40 agonist ivuxolimab. This TCR derives from an adult with an advanced solid tumor such as melanoma, head and neck, liver or kidney cancer. The chain employs TRBV10-1 and TRBJ1-1; D is unresolved. In DNA form, the CDR3 reads TGCGCCAGCAGTGAGTCGCGCTCCGGGATCACTGAAGCTTTCTTT. Residues: CASSESRSGITEAFF.